This TCR beta chain was observed in a study of early T cells in non-severe SARS-CoV-2 infection. Study information: From unsorted whole blood, bulk RNA was sequenced, and the chains remained unpaired. Whole-study findings and limits: Comparison of clonotypes with VDJdb favored anti-spike CD8 responses while missing private and CD4 specificities.

Individual cDNA molecules were tagged with unique molecular identifiers, the study reported. TCRdb analysed the 5' RACE reads with MiXCR anew, one entry per CDR3 protein. The data hold 55,000 to 70,000 distinct CDR3 sequences, with around 5.6% observed a single time. This clonotype was counted ten times or more. Its specificity is not known. Sequenced input: whole blood. The receptor was isolated from an adult who was a healthcare worker with PCR-confirmed SARS-CoV-2 infection or an uninfected control (not recorded which).

The CDR3 region has the DNA TGTGCCAGCAGCTCCGGGACAGCTAATTCACCCCTCCACTTT. This translates into CASSSGTANSPLHF. The chain uses TRBV27 and TRBJ1-6; 7 bases map to TRBD1. The V gene end was trimmed by 6 bases and the J gene end by 6 bases; junction bases not matched to a gene: 5. The germline gives CDR1 MNHEY, CDR2 SMNVEV (reference sequence). The CDR3 has 14 amino acids.